This T cell receptor beta chain was identified in a study of response to subunit inactivated influenza vaccine. Study-wide findings and caveats: Authors suggested each seasonal flu vaccination may recruit only limited numbers of new T cells.

CDR1 is SEHNR and CDR2 is FQNEAQ in the germline V gene (reference sequence). Deletions cut 4 bases from V and 7 bases from J, with 14 bases between. The CDR3 is made up of 13 amino acids. This clonotype was found once. Its target is not known. MiXCR, applied by TCRdb to the RT-PCR reads, yields one record per CDR3 protein. The sample consists of some 500,000 distinct CDR3 sequences, roughly 13% of them appearing once. The chain has TRBV7-9 and TRBJ2-7; D not resolved. The receptor was isolated from a man aged 45 to 65 who received an inactivated influenza vaccine. The sequencing here drew on PBMCs from blood, taken roughly 6 weeks after vaccination. The CDR3 sequence is CASSSPSSREQYF. The CDR3 coding sequence is TGTGCCAGCAGCTCACCATCTTCAAGAGAGCAGTACTTC.